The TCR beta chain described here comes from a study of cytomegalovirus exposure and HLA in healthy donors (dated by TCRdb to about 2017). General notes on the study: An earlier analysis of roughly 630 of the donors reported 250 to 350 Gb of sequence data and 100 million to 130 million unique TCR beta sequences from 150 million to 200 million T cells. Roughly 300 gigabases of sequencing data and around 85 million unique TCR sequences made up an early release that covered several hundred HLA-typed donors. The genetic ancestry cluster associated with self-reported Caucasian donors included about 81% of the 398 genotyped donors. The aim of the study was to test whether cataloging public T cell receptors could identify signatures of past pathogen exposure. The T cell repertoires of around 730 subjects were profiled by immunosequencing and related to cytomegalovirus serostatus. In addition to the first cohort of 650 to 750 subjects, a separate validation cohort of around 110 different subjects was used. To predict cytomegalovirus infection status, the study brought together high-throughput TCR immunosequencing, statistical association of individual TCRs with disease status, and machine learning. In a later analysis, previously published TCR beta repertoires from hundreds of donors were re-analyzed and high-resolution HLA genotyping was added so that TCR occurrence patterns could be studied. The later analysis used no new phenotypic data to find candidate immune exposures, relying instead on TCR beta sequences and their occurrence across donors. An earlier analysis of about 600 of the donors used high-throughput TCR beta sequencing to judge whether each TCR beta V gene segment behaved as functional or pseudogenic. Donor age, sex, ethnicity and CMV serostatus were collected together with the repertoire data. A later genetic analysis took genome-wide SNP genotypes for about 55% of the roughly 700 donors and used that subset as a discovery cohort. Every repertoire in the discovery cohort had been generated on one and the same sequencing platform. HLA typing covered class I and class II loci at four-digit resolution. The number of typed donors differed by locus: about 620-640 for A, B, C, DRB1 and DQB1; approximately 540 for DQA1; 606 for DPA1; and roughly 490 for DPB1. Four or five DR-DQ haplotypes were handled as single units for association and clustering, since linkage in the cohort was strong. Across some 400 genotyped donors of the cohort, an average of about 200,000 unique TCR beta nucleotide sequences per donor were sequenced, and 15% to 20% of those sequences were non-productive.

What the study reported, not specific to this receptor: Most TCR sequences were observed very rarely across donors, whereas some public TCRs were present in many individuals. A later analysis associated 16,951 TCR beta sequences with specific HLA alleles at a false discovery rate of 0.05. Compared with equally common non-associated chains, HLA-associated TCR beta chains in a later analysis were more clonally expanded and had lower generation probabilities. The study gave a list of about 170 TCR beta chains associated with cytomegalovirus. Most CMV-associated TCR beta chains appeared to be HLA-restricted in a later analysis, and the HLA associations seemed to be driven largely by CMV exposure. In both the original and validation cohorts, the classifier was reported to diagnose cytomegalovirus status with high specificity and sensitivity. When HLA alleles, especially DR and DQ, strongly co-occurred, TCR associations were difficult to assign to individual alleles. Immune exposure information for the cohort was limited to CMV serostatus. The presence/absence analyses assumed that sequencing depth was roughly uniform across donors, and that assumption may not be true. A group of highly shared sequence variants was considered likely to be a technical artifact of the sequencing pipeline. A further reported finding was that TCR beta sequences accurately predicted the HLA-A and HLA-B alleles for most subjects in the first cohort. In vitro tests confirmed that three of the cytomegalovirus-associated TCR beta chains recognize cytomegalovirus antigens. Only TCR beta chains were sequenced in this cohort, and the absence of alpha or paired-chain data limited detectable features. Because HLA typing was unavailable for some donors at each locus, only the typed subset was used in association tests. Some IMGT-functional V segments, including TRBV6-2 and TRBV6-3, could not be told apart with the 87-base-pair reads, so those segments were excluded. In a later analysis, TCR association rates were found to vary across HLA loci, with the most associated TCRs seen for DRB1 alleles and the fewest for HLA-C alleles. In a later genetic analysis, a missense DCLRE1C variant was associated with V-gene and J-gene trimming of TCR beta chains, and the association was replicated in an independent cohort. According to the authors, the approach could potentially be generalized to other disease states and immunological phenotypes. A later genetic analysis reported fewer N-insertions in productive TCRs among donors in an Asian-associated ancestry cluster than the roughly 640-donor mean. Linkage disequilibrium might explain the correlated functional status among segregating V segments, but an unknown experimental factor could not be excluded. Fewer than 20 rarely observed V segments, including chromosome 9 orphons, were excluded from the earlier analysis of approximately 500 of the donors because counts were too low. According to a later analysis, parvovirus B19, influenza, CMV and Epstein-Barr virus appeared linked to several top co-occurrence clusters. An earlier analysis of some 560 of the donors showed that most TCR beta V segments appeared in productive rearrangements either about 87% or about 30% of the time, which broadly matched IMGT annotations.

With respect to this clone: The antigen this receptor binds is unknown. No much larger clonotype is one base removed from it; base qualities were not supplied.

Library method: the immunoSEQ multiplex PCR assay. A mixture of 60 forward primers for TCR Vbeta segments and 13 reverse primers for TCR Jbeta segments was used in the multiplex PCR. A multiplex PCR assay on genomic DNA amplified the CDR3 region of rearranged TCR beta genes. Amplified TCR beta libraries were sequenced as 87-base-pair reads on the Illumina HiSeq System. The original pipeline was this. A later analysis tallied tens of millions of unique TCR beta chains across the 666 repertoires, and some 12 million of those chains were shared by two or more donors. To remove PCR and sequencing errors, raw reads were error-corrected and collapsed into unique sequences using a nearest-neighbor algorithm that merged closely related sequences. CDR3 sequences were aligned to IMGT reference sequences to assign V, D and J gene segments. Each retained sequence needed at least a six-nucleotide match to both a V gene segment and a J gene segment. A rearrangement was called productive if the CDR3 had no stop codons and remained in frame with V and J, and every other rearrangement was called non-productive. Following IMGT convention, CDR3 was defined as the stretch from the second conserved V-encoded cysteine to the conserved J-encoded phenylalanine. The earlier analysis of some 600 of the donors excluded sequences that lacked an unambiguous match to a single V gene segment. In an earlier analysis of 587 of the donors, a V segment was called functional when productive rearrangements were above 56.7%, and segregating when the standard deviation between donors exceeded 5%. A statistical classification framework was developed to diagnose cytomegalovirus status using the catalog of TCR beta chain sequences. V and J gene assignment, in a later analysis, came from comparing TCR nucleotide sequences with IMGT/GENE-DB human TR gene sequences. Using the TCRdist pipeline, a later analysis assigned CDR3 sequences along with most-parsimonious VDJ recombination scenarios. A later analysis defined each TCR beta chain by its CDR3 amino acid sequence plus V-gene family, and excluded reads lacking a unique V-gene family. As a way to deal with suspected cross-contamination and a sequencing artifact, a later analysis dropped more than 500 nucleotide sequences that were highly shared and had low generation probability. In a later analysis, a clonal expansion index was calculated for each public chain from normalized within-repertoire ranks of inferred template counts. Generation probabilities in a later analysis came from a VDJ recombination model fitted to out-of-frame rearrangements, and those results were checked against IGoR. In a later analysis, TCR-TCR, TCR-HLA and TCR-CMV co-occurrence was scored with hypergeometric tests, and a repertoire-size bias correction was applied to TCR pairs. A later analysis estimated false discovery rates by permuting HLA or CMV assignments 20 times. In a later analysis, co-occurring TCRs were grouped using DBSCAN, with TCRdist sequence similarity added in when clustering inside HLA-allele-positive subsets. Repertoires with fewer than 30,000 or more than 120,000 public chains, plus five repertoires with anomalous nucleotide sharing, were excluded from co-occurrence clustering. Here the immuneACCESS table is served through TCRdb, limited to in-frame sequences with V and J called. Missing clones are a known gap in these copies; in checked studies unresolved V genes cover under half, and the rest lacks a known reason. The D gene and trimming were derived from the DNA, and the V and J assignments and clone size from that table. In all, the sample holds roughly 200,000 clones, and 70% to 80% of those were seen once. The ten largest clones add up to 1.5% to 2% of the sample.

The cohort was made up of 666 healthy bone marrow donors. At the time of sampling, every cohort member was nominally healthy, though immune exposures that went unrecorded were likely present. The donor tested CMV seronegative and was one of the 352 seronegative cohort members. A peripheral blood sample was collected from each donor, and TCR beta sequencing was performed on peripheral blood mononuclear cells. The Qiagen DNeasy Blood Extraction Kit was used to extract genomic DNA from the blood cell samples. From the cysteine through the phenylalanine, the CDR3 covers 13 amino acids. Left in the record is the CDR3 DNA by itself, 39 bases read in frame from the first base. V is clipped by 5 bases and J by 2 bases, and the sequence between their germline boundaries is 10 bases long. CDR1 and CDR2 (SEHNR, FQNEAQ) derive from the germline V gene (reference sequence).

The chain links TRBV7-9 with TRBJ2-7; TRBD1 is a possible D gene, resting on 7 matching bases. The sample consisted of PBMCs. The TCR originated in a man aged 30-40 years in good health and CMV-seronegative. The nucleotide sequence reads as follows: TGTGCCAGCAGCCCCAGGGGGGCCTACGAGCAGTACTTC. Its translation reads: CASSPRGAYEQYF.